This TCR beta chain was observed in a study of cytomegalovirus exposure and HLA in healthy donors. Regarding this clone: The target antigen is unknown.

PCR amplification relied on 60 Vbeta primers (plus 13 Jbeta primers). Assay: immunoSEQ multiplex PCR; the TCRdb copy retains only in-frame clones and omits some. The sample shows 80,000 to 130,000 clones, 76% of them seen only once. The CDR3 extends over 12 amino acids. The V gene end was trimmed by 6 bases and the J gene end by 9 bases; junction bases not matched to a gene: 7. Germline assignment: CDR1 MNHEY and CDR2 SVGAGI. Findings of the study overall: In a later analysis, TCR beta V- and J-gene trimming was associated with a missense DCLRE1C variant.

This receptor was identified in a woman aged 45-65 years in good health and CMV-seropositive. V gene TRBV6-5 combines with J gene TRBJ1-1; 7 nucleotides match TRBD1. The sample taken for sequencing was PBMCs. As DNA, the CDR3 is TGTGCCAGCAGCCTCCGGACAGGCAAAGCTTTCTTT. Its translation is CASSLRTGKAFF.